The table lists the clone carrying this T cell receptor (beta chain) with a few counts. This sample was taken from a study of blood T cell repertoires in COVID-19. The wider study: The origin of the acute and convalescent COVID-19 samples was the United States, Italy and Spain. Sources were T cells, B-cell-depleted T cells, or PBMCs; the material itself was cDNA or gDNA.

As processed by the authors: From reference gene primer amplification, estimates of nucleated cell counts were derived. Assay: immunoSEQ multiplex PCR; the TCRdb copy retains only in-frame clones and omits some. Clone size and V and J calls were adopted from that table, with D and trimming inferred from the DNA. Among about 110,000 clones listed, 85% to 90% were seen once. The clonotype comes from a woman older than 75 with acute or convalescent COVID-19. Sequencing was done on a sample of peripheral blood.

CDR3 DNA sequence: TGTGCCAGCAGCTTTGCAGGGAGGGGAAACACCATATATTTT. Protein product: CASSFAGRGNTIYF. The genes are TRBV7-2 and TRBJ1-3, with D perhaps matching TRBD1 (5 bases). In germline, CDR1 is SGHTA, CDR2 FQGNSA. CDR3 length: 14 residues. Deletions cut 3 bases from V and 4 bases from J, with 10 bases between. Full variable domain (remainder filled in from reference TRBV7-2 and TRBJ1-3): GAGVSQSPSNKVTEKGKDVELRCDPISGHTALYWYRQSLGQGLEFLIYFQGNSAPDKSGLPSDRFSAERTGGSVSTLTIQRTQQEDSAVYLCASSFAGRGNTIYFGEGSWLTVV.